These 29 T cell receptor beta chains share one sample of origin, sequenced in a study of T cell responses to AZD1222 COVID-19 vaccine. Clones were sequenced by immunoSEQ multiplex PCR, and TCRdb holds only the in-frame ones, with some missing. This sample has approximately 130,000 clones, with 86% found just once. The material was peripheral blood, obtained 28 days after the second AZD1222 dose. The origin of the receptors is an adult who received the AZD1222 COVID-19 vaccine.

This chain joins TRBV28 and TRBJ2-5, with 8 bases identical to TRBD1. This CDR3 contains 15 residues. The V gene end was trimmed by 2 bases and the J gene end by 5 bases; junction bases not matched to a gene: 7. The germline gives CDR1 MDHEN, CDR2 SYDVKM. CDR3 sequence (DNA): TGTGCCAGCAGTTTAGTGGCAGGGGGCTTGGAGACCCAGTACTTC. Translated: CASSLVAGGLETQYF.

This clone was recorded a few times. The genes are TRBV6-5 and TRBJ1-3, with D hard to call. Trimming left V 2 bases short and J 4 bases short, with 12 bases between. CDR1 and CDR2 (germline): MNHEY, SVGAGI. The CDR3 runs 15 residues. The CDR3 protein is CASSYNTLEGNTIYF. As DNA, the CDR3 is TGTGCCAGCAGTTACAACACCTTAGAGGGAAACACCATATATTTT.

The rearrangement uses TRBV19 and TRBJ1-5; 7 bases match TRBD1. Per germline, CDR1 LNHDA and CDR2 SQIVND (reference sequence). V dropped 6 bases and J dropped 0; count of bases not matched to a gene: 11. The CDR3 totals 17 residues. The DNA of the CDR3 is TGTGCCAGTAGCGGGGGGGACAGAATTTATAGCAATCAGCCCCAGCATTTT. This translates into CASSGGDRIYSNQPQHF. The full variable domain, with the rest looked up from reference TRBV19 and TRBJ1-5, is DGGITQSPKYLFRKEGQNVTLSCEQNLNHDAMYWYRQDPGQGLRLIYYSQIVNDFQKGDIAEGYSVSREKKESFPLTVTSAQKNPTAFYLCASSGGDRIYSNQPQHFGDGTRLSIL.

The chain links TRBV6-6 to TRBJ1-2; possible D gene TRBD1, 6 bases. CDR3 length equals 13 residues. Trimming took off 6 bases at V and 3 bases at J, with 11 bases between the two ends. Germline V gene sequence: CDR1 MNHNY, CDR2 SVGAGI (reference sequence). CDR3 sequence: CASRRDIDYGYTF. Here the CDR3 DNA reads TGTGCCAGCAGAAGGGACATCGACTATGGCTACACCTTC.

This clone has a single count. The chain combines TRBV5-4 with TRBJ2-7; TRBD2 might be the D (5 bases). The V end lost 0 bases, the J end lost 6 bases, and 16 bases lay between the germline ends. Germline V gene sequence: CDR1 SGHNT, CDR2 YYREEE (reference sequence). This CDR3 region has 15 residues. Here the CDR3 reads CASSLGGSSLGEQYF. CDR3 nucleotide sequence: TGTGCCAGCAGCTTGGGAGGGTCTTCACTGGGCGAGCAGTACTTC.

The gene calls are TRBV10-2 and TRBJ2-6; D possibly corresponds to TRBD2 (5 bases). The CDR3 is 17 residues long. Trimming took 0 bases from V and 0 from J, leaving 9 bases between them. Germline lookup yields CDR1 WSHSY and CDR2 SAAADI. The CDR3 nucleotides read TGCGCCAGCAGTGAGTCAGGACTGCCCTCTGGGGCCAACGTCCTGACTTTC. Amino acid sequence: CASSESGLPSGANVLTF.

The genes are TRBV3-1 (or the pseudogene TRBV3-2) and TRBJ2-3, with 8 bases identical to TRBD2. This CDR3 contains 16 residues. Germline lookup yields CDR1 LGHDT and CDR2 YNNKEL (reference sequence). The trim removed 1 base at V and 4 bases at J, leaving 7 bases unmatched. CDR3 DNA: TGTGCCAGCAGCCAAGGGGGGCGGGGGGCGTCAGATACGCAGTATTTT. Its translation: CASSQGGRGASDTQYF.

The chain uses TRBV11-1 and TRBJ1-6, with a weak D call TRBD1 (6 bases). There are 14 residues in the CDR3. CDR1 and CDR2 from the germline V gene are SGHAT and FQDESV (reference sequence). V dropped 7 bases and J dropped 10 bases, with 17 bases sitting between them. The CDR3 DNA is TGTGCCAGCATCGCCGACAGGACGCAATCACCCCTCCACTTT. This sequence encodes CASIADRTQSPLHF.

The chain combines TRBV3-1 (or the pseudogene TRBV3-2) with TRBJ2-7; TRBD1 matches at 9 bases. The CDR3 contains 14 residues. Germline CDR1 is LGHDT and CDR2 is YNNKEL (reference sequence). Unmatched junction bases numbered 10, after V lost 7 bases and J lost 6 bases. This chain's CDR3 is CASTQRTGVGEQYF. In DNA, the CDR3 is TGTGCCAGCACCCAGAGGACAGGGGTTGGCGAGCAGTACTTC.

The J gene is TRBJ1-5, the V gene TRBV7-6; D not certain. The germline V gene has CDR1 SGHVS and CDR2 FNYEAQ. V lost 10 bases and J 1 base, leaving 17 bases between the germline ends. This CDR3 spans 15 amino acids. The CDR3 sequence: CATRRISPSNQPQHF. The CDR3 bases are TGTGCCACCCGGAGGATTAGTCCCAGCAATCAGCCCCAGCATTTT.

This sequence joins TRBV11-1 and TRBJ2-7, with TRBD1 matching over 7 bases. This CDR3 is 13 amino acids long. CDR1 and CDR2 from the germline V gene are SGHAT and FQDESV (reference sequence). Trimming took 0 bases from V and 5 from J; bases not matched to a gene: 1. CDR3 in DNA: TGTGCCAGCAGCTTAGCGACAGGGAACGAGCAGTACTTC. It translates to CASSLATGNEQYF.

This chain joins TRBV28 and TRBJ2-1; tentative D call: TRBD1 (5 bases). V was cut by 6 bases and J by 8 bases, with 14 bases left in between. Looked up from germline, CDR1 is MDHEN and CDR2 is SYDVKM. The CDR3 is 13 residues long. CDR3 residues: CASRHPQGYEQFF. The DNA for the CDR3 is TGTGCCAGCAGGCACCCCCAGGGTTATGAGCAGTTCTTC.

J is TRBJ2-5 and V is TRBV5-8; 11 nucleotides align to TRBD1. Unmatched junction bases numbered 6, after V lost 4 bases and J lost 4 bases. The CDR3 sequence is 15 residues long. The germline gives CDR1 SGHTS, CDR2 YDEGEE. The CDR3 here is CASSPGQGVGETQYF. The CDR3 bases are TGTGCCAGCAGCCCGGGACAGGGGGTCGGAGAGACCCAGTACTTC.

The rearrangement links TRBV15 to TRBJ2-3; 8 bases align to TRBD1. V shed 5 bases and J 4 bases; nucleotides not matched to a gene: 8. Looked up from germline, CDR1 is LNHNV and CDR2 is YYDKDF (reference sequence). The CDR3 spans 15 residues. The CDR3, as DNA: TGTGCCACCAGCGGGCATACAGGGGGACCAGATACGCAGTATTTT. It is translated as CATSGHTGGPDTQYF. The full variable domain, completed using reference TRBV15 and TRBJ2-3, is DAMVIQNPRYQVTQFGKPVTLSCSQTLNHNVMYWYQQKSSQAPKLLFHYYDKDFNNEADTPDNFQSRRPNTSFCFLDIRSPGLGDTAMYLCATSGHTGGPDTQYFGPGTRLTVL.

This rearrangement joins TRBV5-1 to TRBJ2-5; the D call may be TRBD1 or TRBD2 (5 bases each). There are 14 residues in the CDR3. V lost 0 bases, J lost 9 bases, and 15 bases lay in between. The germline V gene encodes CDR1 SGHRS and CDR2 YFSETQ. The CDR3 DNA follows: TGCGCCAGCAGCTTGGAAGGGACCCAGAAGGCCCAGTACTTC. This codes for CASSLEGTQKAQYF.

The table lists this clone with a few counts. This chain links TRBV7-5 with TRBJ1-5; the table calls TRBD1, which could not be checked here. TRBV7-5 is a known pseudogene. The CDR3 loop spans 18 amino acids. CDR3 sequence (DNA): TGTGCCAGAAGCTCCTCCCCCGAGGACAAGGCTTGCGATCAGCCCCAGCATTTT. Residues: CARSSSPEDKACDQPQHF.

CDR3 sequence reads: CASSYAAGVGNTIYF. The CDR3, as DNA: TGTGCCAGCAGTTACGCGGCAGGGGTAGGAAACACCATATATTTT. The rearrangement uses TRBV6-2 or TRBV6-3 and TRBJ1-3; weak D call: TRBD1 (6 bases). Germline lookup yields CDR1 MNHEY and CDR2 SVGEGT. With 2 bases removed from V and 4 bases from J, the gap between germline ends came to 12 bases. The CDR3 is made up of 15 amino acids.

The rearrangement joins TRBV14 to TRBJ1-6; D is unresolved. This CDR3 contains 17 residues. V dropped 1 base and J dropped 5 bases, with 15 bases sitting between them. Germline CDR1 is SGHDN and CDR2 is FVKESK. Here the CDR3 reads CASSQALTSLDNSPLHF. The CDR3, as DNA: TGTGCCAGCAGCCAAGCCCTGACATCTCTAGATAATTCACCCCTCCACTTT.

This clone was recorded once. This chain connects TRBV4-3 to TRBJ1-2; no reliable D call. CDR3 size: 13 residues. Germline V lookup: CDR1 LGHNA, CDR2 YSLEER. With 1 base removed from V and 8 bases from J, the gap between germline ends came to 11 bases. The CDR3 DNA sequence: TGCGCCAGCAGCCAAGGCAGCCGTGGAGGCTACACCTTC. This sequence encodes CASSQGSRGGYTF.

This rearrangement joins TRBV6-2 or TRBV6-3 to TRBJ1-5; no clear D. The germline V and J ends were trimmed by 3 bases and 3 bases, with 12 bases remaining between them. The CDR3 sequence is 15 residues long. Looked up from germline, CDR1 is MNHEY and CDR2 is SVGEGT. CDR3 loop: CASSYFRLNNQPQHF. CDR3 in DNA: TGTGCCAGCAGTTATTTCCGACTGAACAATCAGCCCCAGCATTTT.

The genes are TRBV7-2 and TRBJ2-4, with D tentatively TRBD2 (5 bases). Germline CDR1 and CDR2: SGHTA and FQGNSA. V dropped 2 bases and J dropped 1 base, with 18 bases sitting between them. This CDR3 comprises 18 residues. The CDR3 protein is CASSLSGGSSNAKNIQYF. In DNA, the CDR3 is TGTGCCAGCAGCTTAAGCGGTGGAAGTTCAAACGCCAAAAACATTCAGTACTTC.

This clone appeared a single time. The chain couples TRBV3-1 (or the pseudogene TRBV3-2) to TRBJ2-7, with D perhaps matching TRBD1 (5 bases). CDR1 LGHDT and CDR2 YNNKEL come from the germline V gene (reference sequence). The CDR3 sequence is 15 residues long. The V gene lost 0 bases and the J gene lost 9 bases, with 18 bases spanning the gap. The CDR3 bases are TGTGCCAGCAGCCAAGACCAGGTGGGGCGCAGGTCGCAGTACTTC. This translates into CASSQDQVGRRSQYF.

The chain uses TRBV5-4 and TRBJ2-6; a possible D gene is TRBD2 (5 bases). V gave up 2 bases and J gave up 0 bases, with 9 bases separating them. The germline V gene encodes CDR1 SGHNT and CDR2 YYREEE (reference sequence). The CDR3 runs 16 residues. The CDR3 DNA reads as TGTGCCAGCAGCTTCGGTCGGGGCTCTGGGGCCAACGTCCTGACTTTC. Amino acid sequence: CASSFGRGSGANVLTF.

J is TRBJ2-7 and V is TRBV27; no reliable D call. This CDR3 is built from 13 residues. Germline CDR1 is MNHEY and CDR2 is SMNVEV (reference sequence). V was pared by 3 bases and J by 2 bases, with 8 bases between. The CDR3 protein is CASSFGRTYEQYF. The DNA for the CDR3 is TGTGCCAGCAGTTTTGGACGGACCTACGAGCAGTACTTC.

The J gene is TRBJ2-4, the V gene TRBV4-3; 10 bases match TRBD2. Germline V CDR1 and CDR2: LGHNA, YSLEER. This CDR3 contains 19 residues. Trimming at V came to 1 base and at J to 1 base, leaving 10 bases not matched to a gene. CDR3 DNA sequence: TGCGCCAGCAGCCAAGCCCTAGCGGGGGTATACGACGCCAAAAACATTCAGTACTTC. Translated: CASSQALAGVYDAKNIQYF.

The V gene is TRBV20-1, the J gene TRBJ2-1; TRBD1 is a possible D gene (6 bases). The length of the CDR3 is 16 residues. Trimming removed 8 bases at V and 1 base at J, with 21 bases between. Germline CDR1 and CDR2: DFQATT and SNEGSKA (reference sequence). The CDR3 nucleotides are TGCAGTCCTGGTGGGGGCAGGGGTGTATCCTACAATGAGCAGTTCTTC. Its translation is CSPGGGRGVSYNEQFF.

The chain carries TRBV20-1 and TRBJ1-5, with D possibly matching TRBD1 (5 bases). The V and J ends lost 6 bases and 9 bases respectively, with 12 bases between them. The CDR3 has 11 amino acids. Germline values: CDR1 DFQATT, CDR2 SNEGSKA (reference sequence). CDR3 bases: TGCAGTGCCACGAGCCAGGGGCCCCAGCATTTT. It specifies CSATSQGPQHF.

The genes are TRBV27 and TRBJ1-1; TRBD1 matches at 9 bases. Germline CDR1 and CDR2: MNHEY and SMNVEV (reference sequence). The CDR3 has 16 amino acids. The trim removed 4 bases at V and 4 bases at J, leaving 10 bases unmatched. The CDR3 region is CASSSRGQGRATEAFF. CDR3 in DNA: TGTGCCAGCAGTTCCCGGGGACAGGGTCGTGCCACTGAAGCTTTCTTT.

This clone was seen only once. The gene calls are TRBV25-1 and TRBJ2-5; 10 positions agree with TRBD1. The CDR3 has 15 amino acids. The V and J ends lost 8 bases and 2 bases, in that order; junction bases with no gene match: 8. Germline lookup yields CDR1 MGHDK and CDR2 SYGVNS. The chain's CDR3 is CASGRRTGGQETQYF. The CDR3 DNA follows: TGTGCCAGCGGTCGGAGGACAGGGGGTCAAGAGACCCAGTACTTC.